This record looks at one TCR beta chain sequence and its context. Its cognate antigen has yet to be identified. The input lacks base qualities; no much larger clone sits a single base away. The data originate from a study of blood T cell repertoires in COVID-19 (dated by TCRdb to about 2020). A note on the overall study: Collaborator samples came from the United States, Italy and Spain and covered acute and convalescent phases of COVID-19. HLA class I and class II types, where available, came from metadata supplied by the sample provider rather than from assay-based typing. The prospective study material was composed of cDNA or gDNA derived from T cells, B-cell-depleted T cells, or PBMCs. The dataset comprised deeply sampled blood TCRbeta repertoires from subjects exposed to, actively infected with, or recovered from COVID-19. The repertoires were made available in a free public database intended to serve as a resource for research on the immune response to SARS-CoV-2. The sample metadata nearly always contained a de-identified subject ID, COVID-19 status, age in years and sex. The samples were drawn from two sources: the first 160 participants of the ongoing ImmuneRACE study, and 950 to 1,500 subjects contributed by 6 global collaborators. The study at large found these results: How much clinical and demographic metadata was included differed by source and by participant, and the metadata was provided uncurated.

TCRbeta CDR3 regions were amplified from genomic DNA by means of the immunoSEQ Assay, a bias-controlled multiplex PCR. Under the source paper's analysis protocol: The number of nucleated cells in each sample was estimated from the amplification of reference gene primers within the assay. To quantify the absolute abundance of each unique TCRbeta CDR3 rearrangement, sequence reads were collapsed and filtered. Productive Simpson clonality was computed per sample as the square root of Simpson's diversity index over productive rearrangements. Sourced from immuneACCESS, this table was stored by TCRdb with only in-frame sequences that have V and J called. A share of the clones is absent; for the studies checked, an unresolved V gene accounts for under half, and the remainder has no known explanation. D and trimming come from the DNA, and the V and J calls and clone size come from that table. The sample has 75,000 to 90,000 clones on record, around 87% of them singletons. Of the sample, about 7.8% is held by the ten largest clones.

Collaborating institutions collected whole blood in K2EDTA tubes following their own protocols. For TCRbeta analysis, collaborators shipped samples as frozen whole blood, isolated PBMCs, or DNA extracted from either of those sample types. This sequence originates from a man aged 80 or over with active or convalescent COVID-19. The sequencing input was peripheral blood.

The nucleotide sequence reads TGTGCCAGCAGAACCGGGACAGGGGGCCTTGAAAAACTGTTTTTT. It translates as CASRTGTGGLEKLFF. The rearranged segments are TRBV6-5 and TRBJ1-4; 12 nucleotides in the junction match TRBD1. From a lookup of the germline V gene, CDR1 and CDR2 are MNHEY and SVGAGI. The V end gives up 6 bases and the J end 7 bases, leaving 6 bases in the junction not matched to a gene. Taken from cysteine to phenylalanine, the CDR3 has 15 residues. Only the CDR3 DNA stays, 45 bases, in frame from base 1.